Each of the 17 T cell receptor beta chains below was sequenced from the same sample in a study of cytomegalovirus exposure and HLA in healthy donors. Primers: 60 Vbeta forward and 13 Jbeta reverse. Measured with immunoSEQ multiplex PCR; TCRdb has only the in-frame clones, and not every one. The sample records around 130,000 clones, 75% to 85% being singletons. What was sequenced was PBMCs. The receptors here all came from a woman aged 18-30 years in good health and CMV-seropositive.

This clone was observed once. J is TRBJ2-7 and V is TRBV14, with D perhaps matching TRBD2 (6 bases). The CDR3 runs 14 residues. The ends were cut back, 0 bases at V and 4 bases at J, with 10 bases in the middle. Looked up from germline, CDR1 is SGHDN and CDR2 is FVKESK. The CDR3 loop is CASSQDVGGYEQYF. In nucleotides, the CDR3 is TGTGCCAGCAGCCAAGACGTCGGAGGGTACGAGCAGTACTTC.

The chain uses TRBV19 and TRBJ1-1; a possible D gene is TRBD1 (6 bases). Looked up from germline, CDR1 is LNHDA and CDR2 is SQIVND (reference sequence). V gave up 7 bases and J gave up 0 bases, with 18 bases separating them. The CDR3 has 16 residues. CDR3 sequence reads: CASTTTGKRMNTEAFF. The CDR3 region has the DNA TGTGCCAGTACCACAACAGGGAAAAGGATGAACACTGAAGCTTTCTTT.

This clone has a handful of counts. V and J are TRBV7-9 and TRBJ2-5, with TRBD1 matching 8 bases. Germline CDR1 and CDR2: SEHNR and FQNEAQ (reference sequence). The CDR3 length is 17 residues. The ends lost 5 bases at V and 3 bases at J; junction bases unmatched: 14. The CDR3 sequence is CASSLPGTGSPKETQYF. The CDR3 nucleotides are TGTGCCAGCAGCCTTCCCGGGACAGGCTCTCCTAAAGAGACCCAGTACTTC.

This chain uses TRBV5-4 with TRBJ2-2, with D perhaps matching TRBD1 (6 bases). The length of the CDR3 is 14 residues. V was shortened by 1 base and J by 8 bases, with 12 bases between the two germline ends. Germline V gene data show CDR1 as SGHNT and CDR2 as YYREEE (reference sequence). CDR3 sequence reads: CASSLLGAAGELFF. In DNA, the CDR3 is TGTGCCAGCAGCTTGTTGGGGGCGGCAGGGGAGCTGTTTTTT. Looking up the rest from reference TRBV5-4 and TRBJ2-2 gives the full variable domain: ETGVTQSPTHLIKTRGQQVTLRCSSQSGHNTVSWYQQALGQGPQFIFQYYREEENGRGNFPPRFSGLQFPNYSSELNVNALELDDSALYLCASSLLGAAGELFFGEGSRLTVL.

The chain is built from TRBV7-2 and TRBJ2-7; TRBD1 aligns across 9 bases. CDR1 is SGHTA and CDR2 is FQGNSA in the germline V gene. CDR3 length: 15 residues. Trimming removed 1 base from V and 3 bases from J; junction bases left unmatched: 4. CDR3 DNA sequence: TGTGCCAGCAGCTTAGGTAGGACAGGGGTCTACGAGCAGTACTTC. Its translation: CASSLGRTGVYEQYF.

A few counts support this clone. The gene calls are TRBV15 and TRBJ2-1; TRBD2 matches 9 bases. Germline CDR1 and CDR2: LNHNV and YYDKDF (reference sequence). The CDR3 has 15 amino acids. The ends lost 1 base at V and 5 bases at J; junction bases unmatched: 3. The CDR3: CATSRVLAGDNEQFF. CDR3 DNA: TGTGCCACCAGCAGAGTACTAGCGGGTGACAATGAGCAGTTCTTC.

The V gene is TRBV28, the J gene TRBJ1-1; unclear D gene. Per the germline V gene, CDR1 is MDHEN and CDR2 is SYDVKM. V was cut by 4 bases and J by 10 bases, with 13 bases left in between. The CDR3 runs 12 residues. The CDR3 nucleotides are TGTGCCAGCAGTTCTGGGCTAATTGGAGCTTTCTTT. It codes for CASSSGLIGAFF.

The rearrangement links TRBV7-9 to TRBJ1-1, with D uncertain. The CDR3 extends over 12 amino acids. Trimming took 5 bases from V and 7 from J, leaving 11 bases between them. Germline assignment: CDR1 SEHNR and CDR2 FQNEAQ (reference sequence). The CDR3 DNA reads TGTGCCAGCAGCCCCCTTGAGGGTGAAGCTTTCTTT. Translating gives CASSPLEGEAFF.

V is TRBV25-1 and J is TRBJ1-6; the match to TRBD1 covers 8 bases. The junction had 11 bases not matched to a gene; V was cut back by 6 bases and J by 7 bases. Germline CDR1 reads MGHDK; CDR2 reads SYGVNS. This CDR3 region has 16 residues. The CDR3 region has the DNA TGTGCCAGCAGGGATACGACAGGGGCGGTCAATTCACCCCTCCACTTT. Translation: CASRDTTGAVNSPLHF.

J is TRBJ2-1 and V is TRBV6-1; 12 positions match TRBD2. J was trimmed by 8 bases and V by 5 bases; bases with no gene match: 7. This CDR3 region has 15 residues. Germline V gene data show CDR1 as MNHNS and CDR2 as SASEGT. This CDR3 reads CASSLAGGPYDEQFF. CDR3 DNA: TGTGCCAGCAGTCTAGCGGGGGGGCCCTATGATGAGCAGTTCTTC.

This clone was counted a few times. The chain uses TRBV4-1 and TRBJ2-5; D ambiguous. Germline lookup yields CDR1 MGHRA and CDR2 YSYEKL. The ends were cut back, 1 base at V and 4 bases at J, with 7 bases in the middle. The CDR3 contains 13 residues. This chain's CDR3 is CASSQAGPETQYF. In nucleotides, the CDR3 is TGCGCCAGCAGCCAAGCTGGGCCAGAGACCCAGTACTTC.

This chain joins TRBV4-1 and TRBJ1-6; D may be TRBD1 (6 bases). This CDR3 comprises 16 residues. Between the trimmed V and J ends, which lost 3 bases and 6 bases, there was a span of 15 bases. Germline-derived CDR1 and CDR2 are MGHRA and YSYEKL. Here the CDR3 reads CASSHRTGLVNSPLHF. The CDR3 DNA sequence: TGCGCCAGCAGCCACCGTACAGGGCTCGTTAATTCACCCCTCCACTTT.

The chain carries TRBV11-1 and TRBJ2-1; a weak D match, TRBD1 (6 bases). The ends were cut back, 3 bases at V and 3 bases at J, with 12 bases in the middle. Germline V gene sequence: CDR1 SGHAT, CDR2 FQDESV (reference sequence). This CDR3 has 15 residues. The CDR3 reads CASSFGTSFYNEQFF. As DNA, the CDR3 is TGTGCCAGCAGCTTCGGGACATCCTTCTACAATGAGCAGTTCTTC.

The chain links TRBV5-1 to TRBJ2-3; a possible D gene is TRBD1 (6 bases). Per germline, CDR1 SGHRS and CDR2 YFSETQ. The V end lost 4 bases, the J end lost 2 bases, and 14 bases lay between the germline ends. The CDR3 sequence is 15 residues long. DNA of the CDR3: TGCGCCAGCAGCGCACTTCGGACAGACACAGATACGCAGTATTTT. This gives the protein CASSALRTDTDTQYF.

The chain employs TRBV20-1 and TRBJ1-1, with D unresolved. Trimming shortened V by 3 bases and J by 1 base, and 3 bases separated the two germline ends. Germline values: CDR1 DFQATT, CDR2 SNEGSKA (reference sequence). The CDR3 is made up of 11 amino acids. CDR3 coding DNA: TGCAGTGCTAGCAGGAACACTGAAGCTTTCTTT. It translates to CSASRNTEAFF.

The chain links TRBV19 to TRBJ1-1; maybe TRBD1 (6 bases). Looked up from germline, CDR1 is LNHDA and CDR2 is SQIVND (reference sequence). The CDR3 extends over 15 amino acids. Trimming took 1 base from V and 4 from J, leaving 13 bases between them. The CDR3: CASSIGRGAATEAFF. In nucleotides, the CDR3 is TGTGCCAGTAGTATAGGGCGGGGGGCGGCCACTGAAGCTTTCTTT.

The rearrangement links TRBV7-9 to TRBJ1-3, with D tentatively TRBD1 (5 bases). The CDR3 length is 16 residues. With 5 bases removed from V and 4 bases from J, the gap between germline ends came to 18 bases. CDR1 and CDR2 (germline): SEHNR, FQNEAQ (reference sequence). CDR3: CASSPPTDSVGNTIYF. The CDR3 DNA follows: TGTGCCAGCAGCCCCCCGACCGACAGCGTGGGAAACACCATATATTTT.